The source of this T cell receptor beta chain is a study of T cells in Graves' hyperthyroidism and ophthalmopathy. Whole-study context: The blood sample was taken at first diagnosis, before treatment began.

Amplification of TCR beta CDR3 regions was performed using RNA transcripts as template. TCR CDR3 underwent first-round RT-PCR with the HTBI primer set. TCRdb reprocessed the multiplex PCR reads with MiXCR, giving one entry per CDR3 protein. The sample holds around 100,000 distinct CDR3 sequences, about 45% seen once. This clonotype occurred many times. The CDR3 has 14 amino acids. Germline-derived CDR1 and CDR2 are ENHRY and SYGVKD. J was trimmed by 3 bases and V by 5 bases; bases with no gene match: 4. The sequenced material came from blood. This clonotype originated in a man in his forties with Graves' hyperthyroidism. The rearrangement links TRBV10-3 to TRBJ2-7; 10 bases align to TRBD1. CDR3 amino acids: CAISNRDRGYEQYF. The CDR3 DNA follows: TGTGCCATCAGTAACCGGGACAGGGGCTACGAGCAGTACTTC.